The 5 T cell receptor beta chains listed next were all sequenced from one sample in a study of T cell repertoires in cytomegalovirus infection (dated by TCRdb to the late 2010s). Sequenced on an Illumina HiSeq 1500. TCRdb reprocessed the public reads (quality trimming at Q25 with fastp, clone calling with MiXCR) and kept in-frame beta chains. Every CDR3 protein is listed once, alongside the most common genes and DNA of its rows. The sample data list around 570,000 distinct CDR3 sequences, and about 40% of these were observed just once. The ten largest make up 48% of the sample. Sample treatment or condition, as interpreted from the label and publication: in vitro stimulation with specific CMV peptide epitopes to enrich CMV-specific T cells. For these receptors, no antigen is known. This material consisted of cultured PBMCs, taken from culture after CMV antigen stimulation. All receptors derive from a human donor in good health (CMV status not recorded). Some clones in this sample may be carry-over from other donors' samples.

The rearrangement uses TRBV4-2 and TRBJ2-1; D ambiguous. With 7 bases removed from V and 9 bases from J, the gap between germline ends came to 16 bases. Germline V gene lookup returns CDR1 LGHNA and CDR2 YNFKEQ. The CDR3 spans 13 residues. The CDR3 sequence is CASIRAWRREQFF. The CDR3 nucleotides are TGTGCCAGCATAAGGGCCTGGCGGCGTGAGCAGTTCTTC.

The chain combines TRBV28 with TRBJ1-3, with TRBD1 matching over 8 bases. This CDR3 comprises 15 residues. The J segment lost 0 bases and the V segment lost 6 bases, leaving 4 bases of the junction unmatched. From germline, CDR1 is MDHEN and CDR2 SYDVKM. The CDR3 DNA reads TGTGCCAGCAGAGGAACAGGGGGCTCTGGAAACACCATATATTTT. It translates to CASRGTGGSGNTIYF.

This clonotype appeared a few times. The rearrangement joins TRBV7-9 to TRBJ2-3; 9 bases are a match to TRBD2. J lost 1 base, V lost 3 bases, and 2 bases had no gene match. This CDR3 comprises 15 residues. Germline CDR1 reads SEHNR; CDR2 reads FQNEAQ (reference sequence). The CDR3, as DNA: TGTGCCAGCAGCTTTATAGCGGGGGGCACAGATACGCAGTATTTT. As protein: CASSFIAGGTDTQYF.

This chain joins TRBV7-2 and TRBJ2-1; no definite D call. V dropped 5 bases and J dropped 5 bases, with 7 bases sitting between them. Germline CDR1 reads SGHTA; CDR2 reads FQGNSA. The CDR3 contains 12 residues. CDR3 residues: CASSPNHNEQFF. The CDR3 bases are TGTGCCAGCAGCCCTAATCACAATGAGCAGTTCTTC. The full variable domain, rest sourced from reference TRBV7-2 and TRBJ2-1, is GAGVSQSPSNKVTEKGKDVELRCDPISGHTALYWYRQSLGQGLEFLIYFQGNSAPDKSGLPSDRFSAERTGGSVSTLTIQRTQQEDSAVYLCASSPNHNEQFFGPGTRLTVL.

The chain links TRBV3-1 to TRBJ2-5, with a weak D call TRBD1 (6 bases). This CDR3 contains 15 residues. With 0 bases removed from V and 2 bases from J, the gap between germline ends came to 10 bases. Germline CDR1 is LGHDT and CDR2 is YNNKEL (reference sequence). DNA of the CDR3: TGTGCCAGCAGCCAAGATACCGGACAGCAAGAGACCCAGTACTTC. Translated, it gives CASSQDTGQQETQYF.